The rows below give T cell receptor beta chains drawn from one sample of a study of T cells after yellow fever vaccination. TCRdb re-analysed the 5' RACE reads in MiXCR, keeping a single row per CDR3 protein. Of 300,000 to 400,000 distinct CDR3 sequences listed, 9.5% to 12% are singletons. Sequenced here: CD4+ T cells sorted from PBMCs, sampled 45 days after the yellow fever booster vaccination. The receptors were gathered from a man aged 18 to 29 who received the YFV17D yellow fever vaccine. Both conserved end residues are part of each CDR3. A D gene is named only where the DNA matches it firmly. Where a row states a size, it is once, few, many or the class of an expanded clone; other rows omit it.

>TRBD2|TRBV4-3|.|TRBJ2-1
CASSFSGTSVGEQFF
TGCGCCAGCAGCTTCTCCGGGACTAGCGTAGGTGAGCAGTTCTTC
>.|TRBV15|few|TRBJ2-2
CATSSRQTGGPKVFF
TGTGCCACCAGCAGCCGCCAGACTGGGGGCCCAAAAGTGTTTTTT
>TRBD2|TRBV7-3|.|TRBJ2-2
CASSDLAGDAGELFF
TGTGCCAGCAGCGACCTGGCGGGGGATGCCGGGGAGCTGTTTTTT
>TRBD2|TRBV12-3/TRBV12-4|few|TRBJ2-1
CATVSGGPWNEQFF
TGTGCCACAGTTAGCGGGGGCCCTTGGAATGAGCAGTTCTTC
>TRBD1|TRBV5-1|.|TRBJ1-6
CASSLEGGNPPSPLHF
TGCGCCAGCAGCTTGGAAGGGGGCAATCCCCCTTCACCCCTCCACTTT
>.|TRBV7-9|few|TRBJ2-7
CASSLEAWEYF
TGTGCCAGCAGCTTAGAGGCCTGGGAGTACTTC
>TRBD1|TRBV4-1|once|TRBJ1-3
CASSHPARDRINTIYF
TGCGCCAGCAGCCACCCGGCGCGGGACAGGATAAACACCATATATTTT
>.|TRBV5-1|many|TRBJ2-1
CASSSDAGSYNEQFF
TGCGCCAGCAGCTCTGATGCGGGGTCCTACAATGAGCAGTTCTTC
>.|TRBV3-1|.|TRBJ1-4
CASSQDIATNEKLFF
TGTGCCAGCAGCCAAGATATTGCAACTAATGAAAAACTGTTTTTT
>.|TRBV12-3/TRBV12-4|few|TRBJ2-3
CASSLGLGGTDTQYF
TGTGCCAGCAGTTTAGGTTTGGGAGGCACAGATACGCAGTATTTT
>.|TRBV12-3/TRBV12-4|few|TRBJ1-4
CASSPRLATNEKLFF
TGTGCCAGCAGTCCCCGCCTTGCAACTAATGAAAAACTGTTTTTT
>TRBD1|TRBV5-1|.|TRBJ1-1
CASRQDRGEAFF
TGCGCCAGCAGGCAGGACAGGGGTGAAGCTTTCTTT
>.|TRBV6-6|many|TRBJ2-6
CAIFRPGANVLTF
TGTGCCATTTTCCGTCCCGGGGCCAACGTCCTGACTTTC
>TRBD2|TRBV5-6|.|TRBJ2-1
CASSLVLAGGNQQFF
TGTGCCAGCAGCTTGGTCCTAGCGGGGGGAAATCAGCAGTTCTTC
>.|TRBV21-1|.|TRBJ2-3
CASSNSKQSGGTDTQYF
TGTGCCAGCAGCAATTCCAAACAAAGCGGGGGCACAGATACGCAGTATTTT
>TRBD2|TRBV29-1|.|TRBJ2-3
CSVGAGGPTDTQYF
TGCAGCGTGGGGGCGGGAGGACCCACAGATACGCAGTATTTT
>.|TRBV11-3|.|TRBJ2-3
CASSGPSGGLTDTQYF
TGTGCCAGCAGCGGCCCATCGGGGGGCCTCACAGATACGCAGTATTTT
>.|TRBV6-2/TRBV6-3|few|TRBJ1-3
CASALRGTGNTIYF
TGTGCCAGCGCGCTCCGGGGGACTGGAAACACCATATATTTT
>.|TRBV27|few|TRBJ1-5
CASSSSQFGHQPQHF
TGTGCCAGCAGTTCCTCACAGTTTGGGCATCAGCCCCAGCATTTT
>.|TRBV6-2/TRBV6-3|.|TRBJ2-5
CASSYSRTVDF
TGTGCCAGCAGTTACTCTAGGACGGTGGACTTC
>.|TRBV7-2|.|TRBJ2-5
CASTPSGARETQYF
TGTGCCAGCACCCCCTCGGGGGCCCGAGAGACCCAGTACTTC
>TRBD2|TRBV20-1|few|TRBJ2-4
CSARDGPAGALRNIQYF
TGCAGTGCTAGAGATGGCCCAGCGGGGGCCCTCCGGAACATTCAGTACTTC
>TRBD1|TRBV12-3/TRBV12-4|many|TRBJ2-6
CASRGQAGANVLTF
TGTGCCAGCAGGGGACAGGCTGGGGCCAACGTCCTGACTTTC
>.|TRBV7-2|.|TRBJ2-5
CASSSLNLGRGTQYF
TGTGCCAGCAGCTCCCTAAACCTGGGGCGGGGGACCCAGTACTTC
>TRBD1|TRBV6-5|.|TRBJ2-5
CASSTGTGSETQYF
TGTGCCAGCAGTACCGGGACAGGGTCAGAGACCCAGTACTTC
>.|TRBV15|once|TRBJ2-7
CATSRDSRQDNEQYF
TGTGCCACCAGCAGAGATTCAAGACAGGATAACGAGCAGTACTTC
>.|TRBV6-6|.|TRBJ2-2
CASKGQYTGELFF
TGTGCCAGCAAAGGACAGTATACCGGGGAGCTGTTTTTT
>.|TRBV30|few|TRBJ2-2
CAWSVRLLNTGELFF
TGTGCCTGGAGTGTACGTCTCCTGAACACCGGGGAGCTGTTTTTT
>.|TRBV11-2|many|TRBJ2-3
CASSSEWITQYF
TGTGCCAGCAGCTCAGAATGGATTACGCAGTATTTT
>TRBD1|TRBV6-5|.|TRBJ1-2
CASGWTLRGYGYTF
TGTGCCAGCGGCTGGACCCTCAGGGGGTATGGCTACACCTTC
>.|TRBV5-1|many|TRBJ1-5
CASSFEGNQPQHF
TGCGCCAGCAGCTTTGAAGGGAATCAGCCCCAGCATTTT
>TRBD1|TRBV29-1|few|TRBJ1-1
CSVEGRQGMTIEAFF
TGCAGCGTTGAGGGCAGACAGGGGATGACTATTGAAGCTTTCTTT
>.|TRBV29-1|.|TRBJ2-2
CSAGIRAGELFF
TGCAGCGCTGGGATTCGGGCCGGGGAGCTGTTTTTT
>TRBD1|TRBV2|few|TRBJ1-3
CASSKGQAGDTIYF
TGTGCCAGCAGTAAGGGACAGGCTGGAGACACCATATATTTT
>TRBD1|TRBV7-9|few|TRBJ2-3
CASKRTGSTDTQYF
TGTGCCAGCAAAAGGACAGGTAGCACAGATACGCAGTATTTT
>.|TRBV19|.|TRBJ1-1
CASSVQRNTEAFF
TGTGCCAGTAGTGTTCAGAGGAACACTGAAGCTTTCTTT
>.|TRBV4-2|many|TRBJ1-2
CASSGGLGNYGYTF
TGTGCCAGCAGCGGGGGCTTGGGGAACTATGGCTACACCTTC
>.|TRBV27|.|TRBJ1-2
CASSLSGTTNYGYTF
TGTGCCAGCAGTTTATCGGGGACTACTAACTATGGCTACACCTTC
>.|TRBV9|many|TRBJ1-3
CASSARGAGNTIYF
TGTGCCAGCAGCGCGAGGGGAGCTGGAAACACCATATATTTT
>.|TRBV20-1|.|TRBJ1-4
CSVAESTGNNEKLFF
TGCAGTGTCGCGGAATCGACTGGAAATAATGAAAAACTGTTTTTT
>TRBD2|TRBV2|few|TRBJ2-2
CASGRDGYLGELFF
TGTGCCAGCGGGAGGGACGGCTATCTCGGGGAGCTGTTTTTT
>.|TRBV12-3/TRBV12-4|few|TRBJ1-5
CASSQTPAGQPQHF
TGTGCCAGCAGTCAGACACCGGCAGGACAGCCCCAGCATTTT
>TRBD2|TRBV6-2/TRBV6-3|many|TRBJ2-5
CASRETSGGKETQYF
TGTGCCAGCAGGGAGACTAGCGGGGGGAAAGAGACCCAGTACTTC
>TRBD2|TRBV7-2|many|TRBJ2-7
CASSFTGGSYEQYF
TGTGCCAGCAGTTTCACGGGGGGTTCCTACGAGCAGTACTTC